This TCR beta chain was observed in a study of blood T cell repertoires in COVID-19. On the study more broadly: COVID-19 samples collected from the United States, Italy and Spain covered acute and convalescent phases.

As handled by the study authors: Amplifying reference gene primers gave estimates of nucleated cell counts. The protocol was immunoSEQ multiplex PCR, while the TCRdb copy is restricted to in-frame clones and leaves out a portion. V and J calls plus clone size are reproduced from that table; the DNA served to infer D and trimming. The table includes fewer than 70,000 clones, 86% detected once. The germline V and J ends were trimmed by 3 bases and 10 bases, with 13 bases remaining between them. The CDR3 consists of 14 residues. Germline CDR1 LNHDA, CDR2 SQIVND (reference sequence). Followed longitudinally, the Seattle patients had been enrolled during active infection.

The sequencing sample was made of peripheral blood. The genes are TRBV19 and TRBJ1-6; D gene uncertain. The receptor comes from a man aged 35 to 55 with COVID-19, enrolled during active disease. The CDR3 coding sequence is TGTGCCAGTAGTATGAGGCCTACGGGGTCACCCCTCCACTTT. Protein sequence: CASSMRPTGSPLHF.